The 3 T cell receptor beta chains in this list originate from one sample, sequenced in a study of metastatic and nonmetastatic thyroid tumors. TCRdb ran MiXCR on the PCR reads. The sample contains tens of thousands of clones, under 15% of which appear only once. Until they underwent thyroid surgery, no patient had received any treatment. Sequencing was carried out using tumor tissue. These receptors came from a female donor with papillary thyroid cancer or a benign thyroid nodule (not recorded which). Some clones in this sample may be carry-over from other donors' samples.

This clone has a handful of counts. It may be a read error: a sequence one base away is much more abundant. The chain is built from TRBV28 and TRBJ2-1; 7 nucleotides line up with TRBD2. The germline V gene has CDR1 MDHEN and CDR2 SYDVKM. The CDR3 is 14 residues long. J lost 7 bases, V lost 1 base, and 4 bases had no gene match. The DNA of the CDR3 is TGTGCCAGCAGTTTATCGGGGGGTAGGAATGAGCAGTTCTTC. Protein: CASSLSGGRNEQFF.

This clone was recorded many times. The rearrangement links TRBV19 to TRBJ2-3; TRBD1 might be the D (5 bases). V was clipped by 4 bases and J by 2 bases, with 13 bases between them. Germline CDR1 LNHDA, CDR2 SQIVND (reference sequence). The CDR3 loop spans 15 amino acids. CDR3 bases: TGTGCCAGTAGTAGTTGGGGCGAGACCACAGATACGCAGTATTTT. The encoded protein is CASSSWGETTDTQYF.

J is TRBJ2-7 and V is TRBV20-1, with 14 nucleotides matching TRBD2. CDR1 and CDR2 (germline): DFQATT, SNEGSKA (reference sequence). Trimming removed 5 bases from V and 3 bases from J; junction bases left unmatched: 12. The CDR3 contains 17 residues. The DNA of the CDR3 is TGCAGTGCTCCAAATCCCGGGACTAGCGGGAGTGTCTACGAGCAGTACTTC. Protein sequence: CSAPNPGTSGSVYEQYF.